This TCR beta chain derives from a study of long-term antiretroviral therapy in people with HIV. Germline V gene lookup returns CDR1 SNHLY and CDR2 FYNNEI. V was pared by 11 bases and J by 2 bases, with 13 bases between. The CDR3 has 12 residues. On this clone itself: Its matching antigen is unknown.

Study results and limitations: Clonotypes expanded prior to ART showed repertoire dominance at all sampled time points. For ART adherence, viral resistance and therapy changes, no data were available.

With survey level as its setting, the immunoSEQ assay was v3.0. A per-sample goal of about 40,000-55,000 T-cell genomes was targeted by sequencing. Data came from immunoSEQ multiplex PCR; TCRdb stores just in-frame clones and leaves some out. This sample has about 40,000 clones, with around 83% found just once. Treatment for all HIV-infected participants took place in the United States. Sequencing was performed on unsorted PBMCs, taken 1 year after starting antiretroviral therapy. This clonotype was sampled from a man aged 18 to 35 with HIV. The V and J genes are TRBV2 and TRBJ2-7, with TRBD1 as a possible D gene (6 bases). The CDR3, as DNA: TGTGCCGTCCGGGACACCACCTACGAGCAGTACTTC. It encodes CAVRDTTYEQYF.